A single sample gave rise to the 30 T cell receptor beta chains below, sequenced in a study of shared clonotypes between healthy human individuals. The repertoire was sequenced with immunoSEQ multiplex PCR; TCRdb's copy has only in-frame clones and lacks some. The table has millions of clones, 90% to 95% seen once. Material for sequencing was naive CD4+ T cells sorted from blood. Subset described: CD45RA+ positively selected. The source is a man between 18 and 29 years old in good health.

The gene calls are TRBV5-1 and TRBJ1-5; TRBD1 matches 9 bases. CDR1 is SGHRS and CDR2 is YFSETQ in the germline V gene. V trimming: 3 bases; J trimming: 6 bases; junction bases outside the gene matches: 4. The CDR3 is made up of 14 amino acids. CDR3 bases: TGCGCCAGCAGCTCACAGGGGGCTGGTCAGCCCCAGCATTTT. Amino acids: CASSSQGAGQPQHF.

V and J are TRBV30 and TRBJ1-3; D unresolved. In germline, CDR1 is GTSNPN, CDR2 SVGIG (reference sequence). This CDR3 contains 13 residues. The germline V and J ends were trimmed by 4 bases and 3 bases, with 10 bases remaining between them. The DNA for the CDR3 is TGTGCCTGGACCATCAACCTTGGAAACACCATATATTTT. It codes for CAWTINLGNTIYF. The whole variable domain, remainder taken from reference TRBV30 and TRBJ1-3, is SQTIHQWPATLVQPVGSPLSLECTVEGTSNPNLYWYRQAAGRGLQLLFYSVGIGQISSEVPQNLSASRPQDRQFILSSKKLLLSDSGFYLCAWTINLGNTIYFGEGSWLTVV.

The rearrangement uses TRBV28 and TRBJ1-2, with D possibly TRBD1 on 6 matching bases. Germline V gives CDR1 MDHEN, CDR2 SYDVKM. The V end was cut by 5 bases, the J end by 5 bases, with 18 bases between. This CDR3 is built from 15 residues. For the CDR3, the DNA is TGTGCCAGCAGTGTAGACCGGGACACCGATTATGGCTACACCTTC. Translating gives CASSVDRDTDYGYTF.

This clone was seen once. The chain combines TRBV6-5 with TRBJ2-4; TRBD1 matches 7 bases. With 0 bases clipped from V and 9 bases from J, the junction kept 8 bases outside the gene matches. CDR1 is MNHEY, CDR2 SVGAGI, per germline. The CDR3 runs 15 residues. CDR3 in amino acids: CASSYSRRTGGIQYF. Here the CDR3 DNA reads TGTGCCAGCAGTTACTCTAGGAGGACAGGAGGCATTCAGTACTTC.

This sequence joins TRBV9 and TRBJ2-2, with D possibly TRBD2 on 5 matching bases. V shed 0 bases and J shed 4 bases, with 10 bases lying between them. This CDR3 has 15 amino acids. CDR1 and CDR2 (germline): SGDLS, YYNGEE. In DNA form, the CDR3 reads TGTGCCAGCAGCGTAGTTCCGGGGATCACCGGGGAGCTGTTTTTT. It is translated as CASSVVPGITGELFF.

The chain employs TRBV7-9 and TRBJ2-5; TRBD1 might be the D (6 bases). The length of the CDR3 is 11 residues. Germline loops: CDR1 SEHNR, CDR2 FQNEAQ (reference sequence). The ends were cut back, 1 base at V and 13 bases at J, with 10 bases in the middle. CDR3 protein: CASSLGRGTYF. The CDR3 nucleotides are TGTGCCAGCAGCTTAGGCAGGGGCACGTACTTC.

About this clone: In the same sample, other DNA sequences code for this CDR3. V usage is TRBV20-1 and J usage is TRBJ1-2, with unresolved D. CDR1 is DFQATT, CDR2 SNEGSKA, per germline (reference sequence). The CDR3 spans 11 residues. Between the trimmed V and J ends, which lost 2 bases and 4 bases, there was a span of 5 bases. The CDR3 coding sequence is TGCAGTGCTAGACAGAGCTATGGCTACACCTTC. It encodes CSARQSYGYTF.

The CDR3 reads CASSVQGADQPQHF. DNA of the CDR3: TGTGCCAGCAGTGTCCAGGGGGCTGATCAGCCCCAGCATTTT. The chain combines TRBV6-1 with TRBJ1-5, with 8 bases aligning to TRBD1. The CDR3 runs 14 residues. V was clipped by 4 bases and J by 5 bases; unmatched bases: 4. CDR1 is MNHNS, CDR2 SASEGT, per germline.

The gene calls are TRBV28 and TRBJ1-5; D gene unclear. The CDR3 runs 14 residues. Looked up from germline, CDR1 is MDHEN and CDR2 is SYDVKM. The V end was cut by 5 bases, the J end by 0 bases, with 8 bases between. CDR3: CASSLDPSNQPQHF. The DNA of the CDR3 is TGTGCCAGCAGTCTAGACCCTAGCAATCAGCCCCAGCATTTT.

This clone occurred once. In the same sample, other DNA sequences code for this CDR3. V gene TRBV7-2 combines with J gene TRBJ2-7; D is ambiguous. The V end was cut by 1 base, the J end by 4 bases, with 5 bases between. This CDR3 is built from 12 residues. From germline, CDR1 is SGHTA and CDR2 FQGNSA. In DNA, the CDR3 is TGTGCCAGCAGCTTAGGCTTTTACGAGCAGTACTTC. Amino acid sequence: CASSLGFYEQYF.

The chain recombines TRBV2 with TRBJ2-3; 8 positions agree with TRBD1. The CDR3 contains 15 residues. V was clipped by 8 bases and J by 4 bases; unmatched bases: 11. CDR1 is SNHLY and CDR2 is FYNNEI in the germline V gene. The CDR3 nucleotides are TGTGCCAGCGCTGAGGGACAGGTCTCCGCAGATACGCAGTATTTT. Its protein is CASAEGQVSADTQYF.

The gene calls are TRBV9 and TRBJ2-7; 7 bases align to TRBD2. Per the germline V gene, CDR1 is SGDLS and CDR2 is YYNGEE. The CDR3 is 16 amino acids. With V trimmed by 0 bases and J by 7 bases, 13 bases remained unmatched. The CDR3 here is CASSVDGLVAAGEQYF. CDR3 coding DNA: TGTGCCAGCAGCGTAGATGGACTAGTTGCCGCCGGGGAGCAGTACTTC.

The chain uses TRBV7-6 and TRBJ2-7; D call uncertain. Trimming took 5 bases from V and 4 from J, leaving 12 bases between them. The CDR3 spans 13 residues. Per germline, CDR1 SGHVS and CDR2 FNYEAQ. As DNA, the CDR3 is TGTGCCAGCAGCACACAAGCAGGTTACGAGCAGTACTTC. Protein: CASSTQAGYEQYF.

This rearrangement joins TRBV25-1 to TRBJ1-2; no clear D gene. Germline V gene sequence: CDR1 MGHDK, CDR2 SYGVNS. The CDR3 has 13 residues. The ends were cut back, 2 bases at V and 6 bases at J, with 10 bases in the middle. The CDR3 bases are TGTGCCAGCAGTGAAATCCCTCTCGATGGCTACACCTTC. It yields the protein CASSEIPLDGYTF.

The count of this clone is one. The chain links TRBV6-6 to TRBJ2-5; D possibly corresponds to TRBD2 (5 bases). Germline CDR1 and CDR2: MNHNY and SVGAGI (reference sequence). The CDR3 totals 14 residues. V was shortened by 6 bases and J by 5 bases, with 16 bases between the two germline ends. The CDR3 DNA sequence: TGTGCCAGCAGAGTCCGGGGTGTAGGGGAGACCCAGTACTTC. Translated: CASRVRGVGETQYF.

The chain uses TRBV5-6 and TRBJ1-3, with 9 positions matching TRBD1. This CDR3 region has 15 residues. Per the germline V gene, CDR1 is SGHDT and CDR2 is YYEEEE. The junction had 4 bases not matched to a gene; V was cut back by 3 bases and J by 3 bases. In nucleotides, the CDR3 is TGTGCCAGCAGCTCCGGGACAGGGATTGGAAACACCATATATTTT. Protein: CASSSGTGIGNTIYF.

CDR3 amino acids: CASSPMRGGTDTQYF. The CDR3 nucleotides are TGTGCCAGCAGCCCAATGCGGGGGGGCACAGATACGCAGTATTTT. The chain links TRBV7-2 to TRBJ2-3; the match to TRBD2 covers 8 bases. This CDR3 has 15 residues. V was clipped by 5 bases and J by 1 base; unmatched bases: 5. Germline CDR1 SGHTA, CDR2 FQGNSA.

The chain links TRBV29-1 to TRBJ1-5; D is unresolved. The CDR3 contains 12 residues. Germline V gene lookup returns CDR1 SQVTM and CDR2 ANQGSEA. V was cut by 7 bases and J by 4 bases, with 11 bases left in between. The CDR3 nucleotides are TGCAGCGCCGCGGGCCAAAATCAGCCCCAGCATTTT. Protein product: CSAAGQNQPQHF.

V and J are TRBV27 and TRBJ1-6; D uncertain. This CDR3 comprises 14 residues. Germline V lookup: CDR1 MNHEY, CDR2 SMNVEV (reference sequence). Trimming took off 6 bases at V and 8 bases at J, with 14 bases between the two ends. CDR3 nucleotides: TGTGCCAGCAGGGATCGGGCAGACTATTCACCCCTCCACTTT. Its protein is CASRDRADYSPLHF.

The chain combines TRBV29-1 with TRBJ2-5; D gene unclear. The CDR3 runs to 13 residues. From germline, CDR1 is SQVTM and CDR2 ANQGSEA. V lost 3 bases and J 1 base, leaving 9 bases between the germline ends. CDR3 amino acids: CSVEIDLQETQYF. Here the CDR3 DNA reads TGCAGCGTTGAGATCGACCTCCAAGAGACCCAGTACTTC.

CDR3 amino acids: CASSGTSGGRETQYF. The CDR3 nucleotides are TGTGCCAGCAGCGGGACTAGCGGGGGGAGAGAGACCCAGTACTTC. This rearrangement joins TRBV6-6 to TRBJ2-5; 15 bases are a match to TRBD2. The CDR3 length is 15 residues. Germline CDR1 is MNHNY and CDR2 is SVGAGI (reference sequence). The ends lost 6 bases at V and 4 bases at J; junction bases unmatched: 3.

This CDR3 is CASSPPISGHVGNTIYF. The CDR3 region has the DNA TGTGCCAGCAGTCCACCTATCTCAGGACACGTTGGAAACACCATATATTTT. The V and J genes are TRBV28 and TRBJ1-3; TRBD1 might be the D (5 bases). Trimming removed 5 bases at V and 3 bases at J, with 20 bases between. Germline values: CDR1 MDHEN, CDR2 SYDVKM. The CDR3 has 17 amino acids. The variable domain in full, with the rest retrieved from reference TRBV28 and TRBJ1-3, is DVKVTQSSRYLVKRTGEKVFLECVQDMDHENMFWYRQDPGLGLRLIYFSYDVKMKEKGDIPEGYSVSREKKERFSLILESASTNQTSMYLCASSPPISGHVGNTIYFGEGSWLTVV.

This sequence joins TRBV19 and TRBJ1-2; D is undetermined. The CDR3 is 15 residues long. CDR1 is LNHDA and CDR2 is SQIVND in the germline V gene (reference sequence). V lost 2 bases, J lost 2 bases, and 12 bases lay in between. CDR3 region: CASSITGGQNYGYTF. In DNA, the CDR3 is TGTGCCAGTAGTATAACGGGCGGGCAGAACTATGGCTACACCTTC.

This clone came up once. V and J are TRBV5-1 and TRBJ2-1; weak D call: TRBD1 (6 bases). Germline V CDR1 and CDR2: SGHRS, YFSETQ. Between the trimmed V and J ends, which lost 4 bases and 7 bases, there was a span of 18 bases. The CDR3 spans 15 residues. The chain's CDR3 is CASSPRQGRRNEQFF. CDR3 sequence (DNA): TGCGCCAGCAGCCCCCGGCAGGGGAGAAGGAATGAGCAGTTCTTC.

CDR3 sequence (DNA): TGTGCCAGCAGGCGACAGGGTCTTAACACTGAAGCTTTCTTT. Translating gives CASRRQGLNTEAFF. The V call is TRBV28, the J call TRBJ1-1; 7 bases match TRBD1. Germline lookup yields CDR1 MDHEN and CDR2 SYDVKM. V shed 6 bases, J shed 2 bases, and the junction held 6 bases outside the gene matches. The CDR3 has 14 amino acids.

The chain couples TRBV13 to TRBJ2-2; possible D gene TRBD2, 6 bases. The CDR3 length is 14 residues. The ends were cut back, 3 bases at V and 4 bases at J, with 9 bases in the middle. Germline CDR1 is PRHDT and CDR2 is FYEKMQ (reference sequence). CDR3 sequence (DNA): TGTGCCAGCAGCTTTGGGGGAGGCACCGGGGAGCTGTTTTTT. Translation gives CASSFGGGTGELFF.

This chain connects TRBV5-1 to TRBJ1-4; TRBD1 aligns across 12 bases. This CDR3 comprises 15 residues. The germline CDR1 and CDR2 sequences are SGHRS and YFSETQ. With V trimmed by 4 bases and J by 6 bases, 4 bases remained unmatched. CDR3: CASSPGTGGHEKLFF. The CDR3, as DNA: TGCGCCAGCAGCCCCGGGACAGGGGGCCATGAAAAACTGTTTTTT.

The genes are TRBV4-2 and TRBJ2-5; 7 nucleotides align to TRBD1. From germline, CDR1 is LGHNA and CDR2 YNFKEQ. J gave up 7 bases and V 4 bases, and 15 bases lay outside the gene matches. This CDR3 has 16 residues. CDR3 loop: CASSPIPQGRGGTQYF. The DNA of the CDR3 is TGTGCCAGCAGCCCCATCCCACAGGGGAGAGGGGGGACCCAGTACTTC.

The genes are TRBV30 and TRBJ2-7, with unresolved D. Trimming removed 0 bases from V and 2 bases from J, with 8 bases in between. The CDR3 runs 13 residues. Germline V gene sequence: CDR1 GTSNPN, CDR2 SVGIG (reference sequence). This chain's CDR3 is CAWSVPNPYEQYF. CDR3 bases: TGTGCCTGGAGTGTGCCTAACCCCTACGAGCAGTACTTC.

The rearrangement uses TRBV2 and TRBJ2-2; D not certain. Germline lookup yields CDR1 SNHLY and CDR2 FYNNEI. Trimming removed 10 bases from V and 7 bases from J, with 16 bases in between. The CDR3 consists of 13 residues. DNA for the CDR3: TGTGCCATCTCCCTGGCCGAGTTCGGGGAGCTGTTTTTT. This codes for CAISLAEFGELFF.